These 5 T cell receptor beta chains originate from one sample sequenced in a study of T cells in Graves' hyperthyroidism and ophthalmopathy. The TCR beta CDR3 regions underwent amplification using RNA transcripts as the source. HTBI primers were used for first-round RT-PCR of the TCR CDR3. TCRdb reprocessed the multiplex PCR reads via MiXCR and lists one record per CDR3 protein. This table has about 530,000 distinct CDR3 sequences, approximately 17% appearing once. The specimen sequenced was blood. Source of these receptors: a woman aged 18-29 years with Graves' ophthalmopathy.

At least ten counts were recorded for this clonotype. This chain connects TRBV6-1 to TRBJ2-7; TRBD1 matches at 9 bases. The CDR3 consists of 16 residues. From germline, CDR1 is MNHNS and CDR2 SASEGT. V was pared by 5 bases and J by 4 bases, with 12 bases of the junction left unmatched. The CDR3: CASSPPRGQGEYEQYF. CDR3 DNA sequence: TGTGCCAGCAGTCCGCCTCGGGGACAGGGAGAGTACGAGCAGTACTTC.

As to this clonotype: A read error is possible here, since a much larger clone lies one base away. This chain connects TRBV6-1 to TRBJ2-7; 8 bases match TRBD1. After removal of 3 bases from V and 5 bases from J, the junction contained 9 bases not matched to a gene. This CDR3 region has 15 residues. Germline CDR1 MNHNS, CDR2 SASEGT. CDR3 DNA: TGTGCCAGCAGTGAGGGGCGCAGGGGGCAGGACGAGCAGTACTTC. It codes for CASSEGRRGQDEQYF.

In its sample, this clonotype was seen a few times. The CDR3 DNA reads TGTGCCAGCAGTTTAGGGGTAACAGGGAGGTCAGAGCAGTTCTTC. It specifies CASSLGVTGRSEQFF. The chain recombines TRBV28 with TRBJ2-1, with D possibly called TRBD1 or TRBD2 (6 bases each). The germline V gene has CDR1 MDHEN and CDR2 SYDVKM. Trimming stripped 2 bases from V and 10 bases from J, with 18 bases between. The CDR3 sequence is 15 residues long.

The rearrangement joins TRBV9 to TRBJ2-1, with 10 nucleotides matching TRBD2. The germline gives CDR1 SGDLS, CDR2 YYNGEE. Trimming cost V 4 bases and J 7 bases; bases outside gene matches: 17. The CDR3 has 18 amino acids. CDR3 DNA: TGTGCCAGCAGCCCCTACTCTCTCACTAGCGGGATATCGAATGAGCAGTTCTTC. Translated: CASSPYSLTSGISNEQFF. The complete variable domain, with remaining parts taken from reference TRBV9 and TRBJ2-1, reads DSGVTQTPKHLITATGQRVTLRCSPRSGDLSVYWYQQSLDQGLQFLIQYYNGEERAKGNILERFSAQQFPDLHSELNLSSLELGDSALYFCASSPYSLTSGISNEQFFGPGTRLTVL.

In this sample, this clonotype turned up a few times. This chain connects TRBV6-5 to TRBJ1-6; tentatively, D is TRBD1 (6 bases). The CDR3 length is 21 residues. The germline CDR1 and CDR2 sequences are MNHEY and SVGAGI. V was clipped by 7 bases and J by 4 bases, with 32 bases between them. Written as DNA, the CDR3 is TGTGCCAGCACCCGAATAGCGTCGGGGGCCCCGGCCCCTGGTTATAATTCACCCCTCCACTTT. This sequence encodes CASTRIASGAPAPGYNSPLHF.